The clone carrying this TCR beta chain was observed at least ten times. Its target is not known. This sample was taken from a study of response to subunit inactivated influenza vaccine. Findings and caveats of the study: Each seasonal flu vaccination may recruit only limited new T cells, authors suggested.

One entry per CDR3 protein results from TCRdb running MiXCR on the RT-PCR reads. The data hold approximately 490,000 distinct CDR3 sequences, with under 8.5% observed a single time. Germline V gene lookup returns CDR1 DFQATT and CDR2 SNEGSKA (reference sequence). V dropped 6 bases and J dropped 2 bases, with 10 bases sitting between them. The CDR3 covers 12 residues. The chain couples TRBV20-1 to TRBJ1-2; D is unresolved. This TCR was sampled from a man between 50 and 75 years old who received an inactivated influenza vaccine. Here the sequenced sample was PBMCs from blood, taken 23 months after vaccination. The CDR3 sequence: CSAPPGNYGYTF. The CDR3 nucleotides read TGCAGTGCCCCCCCCGGCAACTATGGCTACACCTTC.